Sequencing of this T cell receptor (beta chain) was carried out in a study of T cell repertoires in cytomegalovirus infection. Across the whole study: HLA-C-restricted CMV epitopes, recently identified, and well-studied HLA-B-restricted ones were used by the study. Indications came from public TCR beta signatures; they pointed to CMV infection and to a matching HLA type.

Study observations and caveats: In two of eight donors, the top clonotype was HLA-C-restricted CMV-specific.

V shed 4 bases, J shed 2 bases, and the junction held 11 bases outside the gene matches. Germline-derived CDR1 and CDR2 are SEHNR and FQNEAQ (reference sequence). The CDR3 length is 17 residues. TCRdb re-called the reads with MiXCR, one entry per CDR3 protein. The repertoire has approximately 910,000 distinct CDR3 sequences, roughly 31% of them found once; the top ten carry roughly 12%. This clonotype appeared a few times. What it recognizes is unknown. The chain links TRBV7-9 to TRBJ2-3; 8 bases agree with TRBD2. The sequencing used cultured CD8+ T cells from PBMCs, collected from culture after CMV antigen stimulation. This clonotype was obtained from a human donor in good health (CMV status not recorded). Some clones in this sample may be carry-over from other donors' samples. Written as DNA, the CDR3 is TGTGCCAGCAGCTCCCGGGGGGGGGCCGATACCACAGATACGCAGTATTTT. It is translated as CASSSRGGADTTDTQYF.